The clone carrying this T cell receptor (beta chain) was detected only a few times. What it binds is unknown. Each of the donors was a healthy adult who was HIV-negative and had not had a recent acute infection or vaccination. The assay was immunoSEQ multiplex PCR, and TCRdb's table has in-frame clones only and misses some. This table holds nearly 1,000,000 clones, 76% found once. The data stem from a study of shared clonotypes between healthy human individuals. Study results and limitations: Clonotypes shared by all four donors outscored non-shared clonotypes in generation probability. In general, naive subsets displayed greater estimated richness than memory subsets did.

This receptor was identified in a man aged 18 to 29 in good health. The sample consisted of memory CD4+ T cells sorted from blood. Specified subset: CD45RA-negative fraction.

The CDR3 bases are TGTGCCAGCTCACCACTGTCGGGGAATCAGCCCCAGCATTTT. This gives the protein CASSPLSGNQPQHF. This rearrangement joins TRBV18 to TRBJ1-5; unclear D gene. Trimming took off 1 base at V and 4 bases at J, with 8 bases between the two ends. Germline V gene sequence: CDR1 KGHSH, CDR2 LQKENI. This CDR3 is 14 amino acids long.